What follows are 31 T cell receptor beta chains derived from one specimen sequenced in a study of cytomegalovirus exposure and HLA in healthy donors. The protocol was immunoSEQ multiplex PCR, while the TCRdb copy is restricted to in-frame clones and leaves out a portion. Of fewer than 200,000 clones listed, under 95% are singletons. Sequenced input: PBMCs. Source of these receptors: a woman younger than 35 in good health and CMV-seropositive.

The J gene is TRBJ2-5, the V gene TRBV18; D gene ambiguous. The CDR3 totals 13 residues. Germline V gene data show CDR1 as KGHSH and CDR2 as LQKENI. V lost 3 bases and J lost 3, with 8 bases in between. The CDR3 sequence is CASSPNLKETQYF. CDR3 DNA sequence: TGTGCCAGCTCACCGAACTTAAAAGAGACCCAGTACTTC. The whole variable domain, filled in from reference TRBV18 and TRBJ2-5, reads NAGVMQNPRHLVRRRGQEARLRCSPMKGHSHVYWYRQLPEEGLKFMVYLQKENIIDESGMPKERFSAEFPKEGPSILRIQQVVRGDSAAYFCASSPNLKETQYFGPGTRLLVL.

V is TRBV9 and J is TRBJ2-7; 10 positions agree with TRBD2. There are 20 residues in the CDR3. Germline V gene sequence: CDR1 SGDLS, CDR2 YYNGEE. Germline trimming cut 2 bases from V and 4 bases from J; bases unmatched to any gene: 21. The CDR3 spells CASSVETGTSEPLVPYEQYF. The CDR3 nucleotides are TGTGCCAGCAGCGTCGAGACCGGGACTAGCGAACCTCTGGTCCCTTACGAGCAGTACTTC.

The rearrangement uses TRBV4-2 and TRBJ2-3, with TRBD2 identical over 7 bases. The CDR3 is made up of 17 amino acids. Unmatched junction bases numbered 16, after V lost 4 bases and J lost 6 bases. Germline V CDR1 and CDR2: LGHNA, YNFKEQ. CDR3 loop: CASSPRTRSNGEDTQYF. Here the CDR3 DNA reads TGTGCCAGCAGCCCTCGGACTAGATCAAATGGTGAGGATACGCAGTATTTT.

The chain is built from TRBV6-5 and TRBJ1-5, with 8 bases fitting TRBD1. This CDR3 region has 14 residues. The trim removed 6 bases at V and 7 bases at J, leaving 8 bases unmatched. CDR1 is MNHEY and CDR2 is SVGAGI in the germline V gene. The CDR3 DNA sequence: TGTGCCAGCAGCCCCAGGACAGGGAAACAGCCCCAGCATTTT. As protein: CASSPRTGKQPQHF.

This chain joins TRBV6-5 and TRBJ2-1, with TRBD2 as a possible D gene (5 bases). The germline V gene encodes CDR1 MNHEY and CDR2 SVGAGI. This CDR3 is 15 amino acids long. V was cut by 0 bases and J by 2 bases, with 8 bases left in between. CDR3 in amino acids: CASSYSEVPYNEQFF. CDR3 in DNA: TGTGCCAGCAGTTACTCGGAGGTCCCCTACAATGAGCAGTTCTTC.

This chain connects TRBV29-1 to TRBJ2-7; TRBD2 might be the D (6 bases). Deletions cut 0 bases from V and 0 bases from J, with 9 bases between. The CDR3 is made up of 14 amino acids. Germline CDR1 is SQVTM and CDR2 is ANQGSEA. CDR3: CSVEDSGDSYEQYF. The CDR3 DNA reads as TGCAGCGTTGAAGATTCGGGGGACTCCTACGAGCAGTACTTC.

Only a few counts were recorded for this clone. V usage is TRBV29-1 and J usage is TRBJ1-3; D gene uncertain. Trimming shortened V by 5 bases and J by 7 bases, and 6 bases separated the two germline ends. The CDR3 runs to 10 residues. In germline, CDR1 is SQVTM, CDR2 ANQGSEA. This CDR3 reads CSVYENTIYF. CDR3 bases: TGCAGCGTTTACGAGAACACCATATATTTT. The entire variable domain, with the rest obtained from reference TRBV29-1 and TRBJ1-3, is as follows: SAVISQKPSRDICQRGTSLTIQCQVDSQVTMMFWYRQQPGQSLTLIATANQGSEATYESGFVIDKFPISRPNLTFSTLTVSNMSPEDSSIYLCSVYENTIYFGEGSWLTVV.

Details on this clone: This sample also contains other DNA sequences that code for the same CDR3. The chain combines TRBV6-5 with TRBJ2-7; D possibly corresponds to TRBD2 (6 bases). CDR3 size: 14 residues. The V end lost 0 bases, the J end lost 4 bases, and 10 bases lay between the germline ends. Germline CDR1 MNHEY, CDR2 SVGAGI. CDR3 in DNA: TGTGCCAGCAGTTACTCGGGCGGGACTTACGAGCAGTACTTC. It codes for CASSYSGGTYEQYF.

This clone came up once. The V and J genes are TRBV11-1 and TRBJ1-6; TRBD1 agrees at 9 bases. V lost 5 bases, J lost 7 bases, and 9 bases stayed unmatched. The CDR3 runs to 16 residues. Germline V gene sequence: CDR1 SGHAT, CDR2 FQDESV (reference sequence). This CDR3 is CASSPNDRGKNSPLHF. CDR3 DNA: TGTGCCAGCAGCCCAAACGACAGGGGGAAGAATTCACCCCTCCACTTT.

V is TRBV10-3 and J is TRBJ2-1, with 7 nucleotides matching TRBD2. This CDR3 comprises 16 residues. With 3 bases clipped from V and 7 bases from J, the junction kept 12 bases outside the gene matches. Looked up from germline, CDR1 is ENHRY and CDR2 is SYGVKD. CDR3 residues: CAISDSLAASRNEQFF. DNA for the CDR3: TGTGCCATCAGTGACTCTCTAGCGGCTTCCAGGAATGAGCAGTTCTTC.

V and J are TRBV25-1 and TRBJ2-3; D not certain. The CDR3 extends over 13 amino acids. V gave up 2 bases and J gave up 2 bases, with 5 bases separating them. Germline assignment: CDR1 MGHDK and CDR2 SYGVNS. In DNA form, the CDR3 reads TGTGCCAGCAGTGAAGGCCCCACAGATACGCAGTATTTT. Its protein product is CASSEGPTDTQYF.

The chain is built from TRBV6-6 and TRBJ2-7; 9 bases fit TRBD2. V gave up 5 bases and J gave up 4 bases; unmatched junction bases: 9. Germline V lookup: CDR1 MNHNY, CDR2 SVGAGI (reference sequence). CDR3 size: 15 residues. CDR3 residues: CASSPLAGEGYEQYF. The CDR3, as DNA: TGTGCCAGCAGTCCCTTAGCGGGAGAAGGTTACGAGCAGTACTTC.

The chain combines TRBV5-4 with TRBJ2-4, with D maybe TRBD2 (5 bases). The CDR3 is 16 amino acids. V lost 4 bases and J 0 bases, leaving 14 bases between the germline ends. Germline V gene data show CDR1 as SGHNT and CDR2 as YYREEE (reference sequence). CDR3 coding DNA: TGTGCCAGCAGCCCCGAGGGCGTTCTAGCCAAAAACATTCAGTACTTC. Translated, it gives CASSPEGVLAKNIQYF. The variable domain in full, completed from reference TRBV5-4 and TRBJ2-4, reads ETGVTQSPTHLIKTRGQQVTLRCSSQSGHNTVSWYQQALGQGPQFIFQYYREEENGRGNFPPRFSGLQFPNYSSELNVNALELDDSALYLCASSPEGVLAKNIQYFGAGTRLSVL.

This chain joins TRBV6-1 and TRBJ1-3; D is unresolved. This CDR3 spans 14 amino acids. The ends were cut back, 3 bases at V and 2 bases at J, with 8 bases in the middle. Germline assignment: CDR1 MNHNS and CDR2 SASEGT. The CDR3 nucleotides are TGTGCCAGCAGTGAGCAAACACCTGGAAACACCATATATTTT. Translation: CASSEQTPGNTIYF.

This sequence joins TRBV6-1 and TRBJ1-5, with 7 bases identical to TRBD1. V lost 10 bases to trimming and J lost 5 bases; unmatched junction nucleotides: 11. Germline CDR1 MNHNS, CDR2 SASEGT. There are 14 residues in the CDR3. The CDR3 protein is CAIQGSTIYQPQHF. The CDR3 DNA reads TGTGCCATACAGGGGTCGACAATCTATCAGCCCCAGCATTTT.

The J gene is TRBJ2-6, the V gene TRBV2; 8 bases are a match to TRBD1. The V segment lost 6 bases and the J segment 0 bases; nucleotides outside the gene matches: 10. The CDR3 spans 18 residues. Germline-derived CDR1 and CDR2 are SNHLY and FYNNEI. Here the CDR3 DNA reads TGTGCCAGCAGCTTGACAGGGGAACTTAGCTCTGGGGCCAACGTCCTGACTTTC. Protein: CASSLTGELSSGANVLTF.

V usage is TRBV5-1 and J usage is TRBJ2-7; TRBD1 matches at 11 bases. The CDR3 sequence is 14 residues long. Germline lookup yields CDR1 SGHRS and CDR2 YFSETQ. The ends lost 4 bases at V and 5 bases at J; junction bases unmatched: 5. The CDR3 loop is CASSPRTGGNEQYF. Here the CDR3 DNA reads TGCGCCAGCAGCCCGCGGACAGGGGGCAACGAGCAGTACTTC.

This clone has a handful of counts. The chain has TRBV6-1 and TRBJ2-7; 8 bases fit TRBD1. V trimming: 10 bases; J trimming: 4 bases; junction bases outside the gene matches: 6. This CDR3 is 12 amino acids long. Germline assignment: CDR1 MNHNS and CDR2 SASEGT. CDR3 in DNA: TGTGCCACCCGGGACAGGTTGTACGAGCAGTACTTC. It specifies CATRDRLYEQYF.

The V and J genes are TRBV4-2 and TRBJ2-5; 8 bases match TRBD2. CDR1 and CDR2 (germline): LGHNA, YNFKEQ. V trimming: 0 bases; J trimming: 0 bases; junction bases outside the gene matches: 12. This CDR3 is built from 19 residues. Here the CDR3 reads CASSQEWRSSGEYQETQYF. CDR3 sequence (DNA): TGTGCCAGCAGCCAAGAGTGGAGAAGTAGCGGGGAATACCAAGAGACCCAGTACTTC.

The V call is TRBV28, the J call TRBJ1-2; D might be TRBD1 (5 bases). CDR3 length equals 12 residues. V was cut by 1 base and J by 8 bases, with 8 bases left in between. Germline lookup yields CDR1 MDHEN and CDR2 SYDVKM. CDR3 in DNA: TGTGCCAGCAGTTTATCAGGGTACGGCTACACCTTC. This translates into CASSLSGYGYTF.

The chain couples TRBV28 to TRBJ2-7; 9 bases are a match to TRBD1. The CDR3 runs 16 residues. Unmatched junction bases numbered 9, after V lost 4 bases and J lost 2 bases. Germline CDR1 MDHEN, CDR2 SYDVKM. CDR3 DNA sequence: TGTGCCAGCAGTTCAGGGACAGGGCGGAGAACCTACGAGCAGTACTTC. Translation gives CASSSGTGRRTYEQYF.

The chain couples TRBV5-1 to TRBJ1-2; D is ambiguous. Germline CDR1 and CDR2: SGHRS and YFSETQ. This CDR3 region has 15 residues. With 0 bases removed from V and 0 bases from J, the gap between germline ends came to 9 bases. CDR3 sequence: CASSLGQLTNYGYTF. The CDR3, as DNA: TGCGCCAGCAGCTTGGGGCAGTTAACTAACTATGGCTACACCTTC.

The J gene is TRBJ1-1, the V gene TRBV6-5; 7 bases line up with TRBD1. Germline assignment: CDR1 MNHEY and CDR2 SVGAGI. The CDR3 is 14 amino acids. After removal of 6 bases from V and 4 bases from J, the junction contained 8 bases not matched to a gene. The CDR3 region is CASRHDRVGTEAFF. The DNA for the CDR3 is TGTGCCAGCAGACACGACAGGGTAGGCACTGAAGCTTTCTTT.

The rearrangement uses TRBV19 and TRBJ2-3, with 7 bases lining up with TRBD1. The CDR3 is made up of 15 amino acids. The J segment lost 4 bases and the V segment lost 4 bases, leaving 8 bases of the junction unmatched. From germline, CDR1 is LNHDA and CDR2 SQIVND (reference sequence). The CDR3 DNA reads TGTGCCAGTAGTAGCCAGGGGGTAGGGGCAGATACGCAGTATTTT. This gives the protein CASSSQGVGADTQYF.

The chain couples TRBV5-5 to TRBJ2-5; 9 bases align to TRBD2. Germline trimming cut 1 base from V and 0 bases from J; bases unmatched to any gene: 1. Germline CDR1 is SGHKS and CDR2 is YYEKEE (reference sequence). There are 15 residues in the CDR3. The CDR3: CASSLLAGYQETQYF. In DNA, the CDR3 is TGTGCCAGCAGCTTGCTAGCGGGGTACCAAGAGACCCAGTACTTC.

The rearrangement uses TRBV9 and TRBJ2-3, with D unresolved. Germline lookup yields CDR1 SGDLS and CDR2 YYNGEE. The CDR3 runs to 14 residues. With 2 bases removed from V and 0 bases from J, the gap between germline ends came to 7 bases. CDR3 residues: CASSVEPSTDTQYF. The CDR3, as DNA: TGTGCCAGCAGCGTCGAGCCTAGCACAGATACGCAGTATTTT.

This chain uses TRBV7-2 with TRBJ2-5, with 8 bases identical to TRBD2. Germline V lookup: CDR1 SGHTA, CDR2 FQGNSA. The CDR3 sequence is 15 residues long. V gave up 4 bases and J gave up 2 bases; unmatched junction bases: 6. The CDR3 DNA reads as TGTGCCAGCAGCTGGATCGGGGGGGCTCAAGAGACCCAGTACTTC. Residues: CASSWIGGAQETQYF.

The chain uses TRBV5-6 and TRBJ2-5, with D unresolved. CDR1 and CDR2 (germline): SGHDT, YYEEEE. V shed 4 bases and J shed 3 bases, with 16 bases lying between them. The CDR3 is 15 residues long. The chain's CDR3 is CASSGTVQAEETQYF. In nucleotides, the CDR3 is TGTGCCAGCAGCGGAACCGTTCAGGCCGAAGAGACCCAGTACTTC. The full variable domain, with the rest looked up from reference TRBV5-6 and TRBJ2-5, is DAGVTQSPTHLIKTRGQQVTLRCSPKSGHDTVSWYQQALGQGPQFIFQYYEEEERQRGNFPDRFSGHQFPNYSSELNVNALLLGDSALYLCASSGTVQAEETQYFGPGTRLLVL.

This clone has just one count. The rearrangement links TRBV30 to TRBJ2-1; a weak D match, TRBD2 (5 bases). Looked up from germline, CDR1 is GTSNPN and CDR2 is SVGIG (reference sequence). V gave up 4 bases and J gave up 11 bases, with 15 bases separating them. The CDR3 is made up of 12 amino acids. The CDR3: CAWTVDYGKQFF. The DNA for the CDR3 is TGTGCCTGGACTGTTGACTACGGGAAGCAGTTCTTC.

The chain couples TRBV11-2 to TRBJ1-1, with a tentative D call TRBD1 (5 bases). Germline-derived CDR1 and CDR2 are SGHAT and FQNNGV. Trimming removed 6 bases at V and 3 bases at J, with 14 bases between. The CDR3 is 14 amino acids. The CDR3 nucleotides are TGTGCCAGCAGTCCTCAGGGAGGGGACACTGAAGCTTTCTTT. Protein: CASSPQGGDTEAFF.

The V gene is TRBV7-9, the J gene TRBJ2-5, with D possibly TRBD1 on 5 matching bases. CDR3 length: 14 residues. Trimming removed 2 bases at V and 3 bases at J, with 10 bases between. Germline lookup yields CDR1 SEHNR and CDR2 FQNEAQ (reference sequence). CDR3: CASSLLGREETQYF. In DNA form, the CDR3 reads TGTGCCAGCAGCTTACTCGGCAGGGAAGAGACCCAGTACTTC. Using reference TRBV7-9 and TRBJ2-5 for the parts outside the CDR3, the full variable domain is DTGVSQNPRHKITKRGQNVTFRCDPISEHNRLYWYRQTLGQGPEFLTYFQNEAQLEKSRLLSDRFSAERPKGSFSTLEIQRTEQGDSAMYLCASSLLGREETQYFGPGTRLLVL.